The rows below give T cell receptor beta chains drawn from one sample of a study of metastatic and nonmetastatic thyroid tumors. TCRdb re-analyzed the PCR reads through MiXCR. The sample records under 9,500 clones, over 25% being singletons. The sample was adjacent normal tissue. Every receptor here comes from a female donor with papillary thyroid cancer or a benign thyroid nodule (not recorded which). Some clones in this sample may be carry-over from other donors' samples. CDR3s include the opening cysteine and the closing phenylalanine or tryptophan. The order of the fields is clone size, V gene, D gene, J gene, CDR3 DNA, CDR3 protein. D genes are given only for firm matches. Clone size is stated in some rows and not others, as once, few, many or a class when expanded.

>few|TRBV19|-|TRBJ2-7
TGTGCTAGTAGCAAAAAATCCTACTACGAGCAGTACTTC
CASSKKSYYEQYF
>-|TRBV5-1|-|TRBJ2-1
TGCGCCAGCAGCTTGATGGGGCAGGGTTTTGCCAATGAGCAGTTCTTC
CASSLMGQGFANEQFF
>medium-sized|TRBV7-9|TRBD2|TRBJ2-1
TGTGCCAGCAGCCCGCAACTAGCGGGAGGCAATGAGCAGTTCTTC
CASSPQLAGGNEQFF
>few|TRBV12-3/TRBV12-4|-|TRBJ1-5
TGTGCCAGCAGTTTCAGCAATCAGCCCCAGCATTTT
CASSFSNQPQHF
>few|TRBV12-3/TRBV12-4|-|TRBJ2-5
TGTGCCAGCAGTTTTAGCCCCGAAGAGACCCAGTACTTC
CASSFSPEETQYF
>few|TRBV6-1|-|TRBJ2-7
TGTGCCAGCAGCAGCTACAAAGAACGCTACGAGCAGTACTTC
CASSSYKERYEQYF
>few|TRBV20-1|-|TRBJ2-6
TGCAGTGCTAGCGCGGACTCTGGGGCCAACGTCCTGACTTTC
CSASADSGANVLTF
>-|TRBV6-1|-|TRBJ2-5
TGTGCCACCGCGGACTCTTTGGATCAGGAGACCCAGTACTTC
CATADSLDQETQYF
>-|TRBV6-2/TRBV6-3|-|TRBJ2-7
TGTGCCAGCAGTTACGGCAGGCTTTACTCCTACGAGCAGTACTTC
CASSYGRLYSYEQYF
>few|TRBV12-3/TRBV12-4|-|TRBJ1-4
TGTGCCAGCAGTTCCGGGGAAAAACTGTTTTTT
CASSSGEKLFF
>medium-sized|TRBV28|TRBD1|TRBJ1-2
TGTGCCAGCAGGGCAGGGGGAGTCTATGGCTACACCTTC
CASRAGGVYGYTF
>few|TRBV6-1|TRBD2|TRBJ2-3
TGTGCCAGCAGTGAAGTCCCGGGGGGGCCGTCGGATACGCAGTATTTT
CASSEVPGGPSDTQYF
>few|TRBV6-2/TRBV6-3|TRBD2|TRBJ2-7
TGTGCCAGCAGTTACTCTCAAAGGACTAGCGGGAGACACGAGCAGTACTTC
CASSYSQRTSGRHEQYF
>-|TRBV11-2|TRBD2|TRBJ2-3
TGTGCCAGCAGCCTTTGGAGCGCGGGAGAGAGCACAGATACGCAGTATTTT
CASSLWSAGESTDTQYF
>-|TRBV11-2|-|TRBJ2-7
TGTGCCAGCAGCCCAACATGGGGGGCAGGGGAGCAGTACTTC
CASSPTWGAGEQYF
>few|TRBV2|-|TRBJ1-2
TGTGCCAGCAGTGAAGCGAGGACAGTCTATGGCTACACCTTC
CASSEARTVYGYTF
>-|TRBV7-9|-|TRBJ2-7
TGTGCCAGCAGCATTGGTCCGGGAGCCTCCTACGAGCAGTACTTC
CASSIGPGASYEQYF
>-|TRBV7-2|TRBD1|TRBJ2-7
TGTGCCAGCAGCTTAGCGTGGGACAGGGGCGAGCAGTACTTC
CASSLAWDRGEQYF
>few|TRBV20-1|-|TRBJ1-6
TGCAGTGCTAGAGATGGTGGGGCAGGTAATTCACCCCTCCACTTT
CSARDGGAGNSPLHF
>many|TRBV18|-|TRBJ2-7
TGTGCCAGCTCACCACCGTTAGGGCCGAACTCCTACGAGCAGTACTTC
CASSPPLGPNSYEQYF
>few|TRBV12-3/TRBV12-4|TRBD2|TRBJ2-7
TGTGCCAGCATTCTCCTGACTAGCGGGACCTATGAGCAGTACTTC
CASILLTSGTYEQYF
>once|TRBV11-3|-|TRBJ2-2
TGTGCCAGCAGCTTAGTGGTTGCCGGGGAGCTGTTTTTT
CASSLVVAGELFF
>-|TRBV20-1|TRBD2|TRBJ2-5
TGCAGTGCTAGAGGTCCGGGACTAGAAGAGACCCAGTACTTC
CSARGPGLEETQYF
>-|TRBV11-1|TRBD1|TRBJ1-1
TGTGCCAGCAGCTTTGGGACAGCCGGAGCTTTCTTT
CASSFGTAGAFF
>medium-sized|TRBV11-2|TRBD1|TRBJ1-4
TGTGCCAGCAGCCCCCGACAGGGCCTCGCTAATGAAAAACTGTTTTTT
CASSPRQGLANEKLFF
>-|TRBV11-2|-|TRBJ2-2
TGTGCCAGCAGCTTAGATAGGATTGGGAACACCGGGGAGCTGTTTTTT
CASSLDRIGNTGELFF
>once|TRBV4-1|-|TRBJ2-7
TGCGCCAGCAGCCGCCGGGACGAGCAGTACTTC
CASSRRDEQYF
>large|TRBV5-1|TRBD2|TRBJ2-5
TGCGCCAGCAGCTTGGGGACTAGCGGGGGAGAGACCCAGTACTTC
CASSLGTSGGETQYF
>medium-sized|TRBV27|TRBD2|TRBJ2-7
TGTGCCAGCAGTCCACGGAGTAGCGGGACCCCTATTGGTAGGGAGCAGTACTTC
CASSPRSSGTPIGREQYF
>-|TRBV3-1|TRBD1|TRBJ2-7
TGTGCCAGCAGCCATGCCGGGACAGGCCGACTTGGAGAGCAGTACTTC
CASSHAGTGRLGEQYF
>-|TRBV6-1|-|TRBJ2-7
TGTGCCAGCAGTGAGGGGGACTGGGACAGTGGAGGCAACGAGCAGTACTTC
CASSEGDWDSGGNEQYF
>medium-sized|TRBV7-9|TRBD2|TRBJ2-3
TGTGCCAGCAGCCCTAGCGGGAGTCTGACAGATACGCAGTATTTT
CASSPSGSLTDTQYF
>few|TRBV20-1|TRBD2|TRBJ2-2
TGCAGTGCTAGAGACCTCCTTAGTGGGACTACGAACACCGGGGAGCTGTTTTTT
CSARDLLSGTTNTGELFF
>few|TRBV3-1|-|TRBJ2-7
TGTGCCAGCAGCCAAGATGTCGCATTAAGCTCCTACGAGCAGTACTTC
CASSQDVALSSYEQYF
>-|TRBV6-1|-|TRBJ1-5
TGTGCCAGCAGGGATCCGACGGGGAATCAGCCCCAGCATTTT
CASRDPTGNQPQHF
>medium-sized|TRBV28|TRBD1|TRBJ2-2
TGTGCCAGCAGTTTCGCAGGGGGCGCCTCCGGGGAGCTGTTTTTT
CASSFAGGASGELFF
>-|TRBV5-4|-|TRBJ2-7
TGTGCCAGCAGCTTGGAAAACAGGACGCCGTTCCTCTCCTACGAGCAGTACTTC
CASSLENRTPFLSYEQYF
>medium-sized|TRBV2|-|TRBJ2-7
TGTGCCAGCAGTGAAGCGGGAGCAGGCTCCTACGAGCAGTACTTC
CASSEAGAGSYEQYF
>few|TRBV6-5|TRBD1|TRBJ2-7
TGTGCCAGCAGTTACTCCAGGGGGCACGACGAGCAGTACTTC
CASSYSRGHDEQYF
>medium-sized|TRBV20-1|-|TRBJ2-7
TGCAGTGCACACTCTGACAGGCACATTGGCGAGCAGTACTTC
CSAHSDRHIGEQYF
>-|TRBV11-2|-|TRBJ1-1
TGTGCCAGCAGCCCCCGGACGGCGAACACTGAAGCTTTCTTT
CASSPRTANTEAFF
>few|TRBV6-1|-|TRBJ1-5
TGTGCCAGCAGCCCCCCCCCCGGGGGCAATCAGCCCCAGCATTTT
CASSPPPGGNQPQHF
>-|TRBV20-1|TRBD2|TRBJ2-1
TGCAGTGCTAGAGCCAGACTAGCGGGGCCTTACAATGAGCAGTTCTTC
CSARARLAGPYNEQFF
>-|TRBV27|TRBD2|TRBJ2-1
TGTGCCAGCAACGGACTAGCGGGCTACAATGAGCAGTTCTTC
CASNGLAGYNEQFF
>-|TRBV10-3|-|TRBJ2-2
TGTGCCATCGCGGAAGACGGGGAGCTGTTTTTT
CAIAEDGELFF